This T cell receptor beta chain stems from a study of blood T cell repertoires in COVID-19. Study summary: From T cells, B-cell-depleted T cells, or PBMCs came the material, which was cDNA or gDNA.

As processed by the authors: Cell counts per sample came from amplifying reference gene primers. The assay was immunoSEQ multiplex PCR, and TCRdb's table has in-frame clones only and misses some. V and J calls and clone size follow that table, whereas D and trimming were derived from the DNA. The sample has some 390,000 clones, approximately 90% seen once. The V gene's germline CDR1 is SGHVS and CDR2 FQNEAQ. Trimming removed 3 bases from V and 9 bases from J; junction bases left unmatched: 11. The CDR3 is made up of 16 amino acids. Recruited during active infection, patients (from Seattle) were subsequently followed longitudinally. In this sample, this clone turned up a few times.

This chain links TRBV7-8 with TRBJ1-5, with 10 bases matching TRBD1. The source of this sequence is a woman aged 40-49 years with COVID-19, enrolled during active disease. The sequencing sample was made of peripheral blood. CDR3 sequence reads: CASSLGVTGGNAPQHF. The CDR3 DNA sequence: TGTGCCAGCAGCTTGGGGGTGACAGGGGGCAATGCGCCCCAGCATTTT.